Following are 32 T cell receptor beta chains from one sample sequenced in a study of PD-L1 blockade in urothelial cancer (dated by TCRdb to about 2017). The library relied on the immunoSEQ multiplex PCR assay. In TCRdb, the immuneACCESS table is reduced to in-frame sequences with V and J assigned. These tables do not hold every clone; where another copy was compared, an unresolved V gene accounts for under half, and the others remain unexplained. Present in this sample are approximately 32,000 clones, over 75% of which were seen just once. The ten largest account for approximately 3.5% of the sample. The material was PBMCs, obtained around atezolizumab (anti-PD-L1) treatment. All receptors come from a man aged 70 or older with urothelial cancer.

This chain joins TRBV5-1 and TRBJ1-6; 10 bases agree with TRBD1. The CDR3 runs 18 residues. Germline CDR1 and CDR2: SGHRS and YFSETQ. With 4 bases clipped from V and 7 bases from J, the junction kept 14 bases outside the gene matches. CDR3 protein: CASSTHPAGQGTNSPLHF. The CDR3 DNA follows: TGCGCCAGCAGCACCCACCCCGCGGGACAGGGGACAAATTCACCCCTCCACTTT.

The chain joins TRBV18 to TRBJ1-4, with unresolved D. The V gene lost 3 bases and the J gene lost 8 bases, with 10 bases spanning the gap. The CDR3 runs 13 residues. Per germline, CDR1 KGHSH and CDR2 LQKENI. CDR3 protein: CASSPVTYEKLFF. The CDR3, as DNA: TGTGCCAGCTCACCGGTTACTTACGAAAAACTGTTTTTT. The full variable domain, in which reference TRBV18 and TRBJ1-4 provide the parts outside the CDR3, is NAGVMQNPRHLVRRRGQEARLRCSPMKGHSHVYWYRQLPEEGLKFMVYLQKENIIDESGMPKERFSAEFPKEGPSILRIQQVVRGDSAAYFCASSPVTYEKLFFGSGTQLSVL.

This clone was detected only once. The chain is built from TRBV19 and TRBJ1-5; 10 nucleotides line up with TRBD1. Trimming took 5 bases from V and 2 from J; bases not matched to a gene: 6. The CDR3 has 16 amino acids. Germline V gene lookup returns CDR1 LNHDA and CDR2 SQIVND (reference sequence). The CDR3 spells CASSPTGGIGNQPQHF. The CDR3 DNA is TGTGCCAGTAGTCCGACAGGGGGCATAGGCAATCAGCCCCAGCATTTT.

V usage is TRBV5-6 and J usage is TRBJ1-2, with D maybe TRBD1 (6 bases). Germline V gives CDR1 SGHDT, CDR2 YYEEEE. The CDR3 is 16 residues long. V lost 4 bases, J lost 6 bases, and 22 bases lay in between. In DNA, the CDR3 is TGTGCCAGCAGCGGGGGGGGGCGTCAGGGCTATGATGGCTACACCTTC. It translates to CASSGGGRQGYDGYTF.

This chain joins TRBV7-2 and TRBJ1-3, with unresolved D. CDR1 SGHTA and CDR2 FQGNSA come from the germline V gene. Between the trimmed V and J ends, which lost 3 bases and 4 bases, there was a span of 10 bases. There are 14 residues in the CDR3. CDR3 in amino acids: CASSFLGAGNTIYF. For the CDR3, the DNA is TGTGCCAGCAGCTTCTTGGGAGCAGGAAACACCATATATTTT.

This chain connects TRBV29-1 to TRBJ2-1; the D gene is possibly TRBD2 (7 bases). The germline gives CDR1 SQVTM, CDR2 ANQGSEA. The V end was cut by 5 bases, the J end by 3 bases, with 17 bases between. The CDR3 contains 15 residues. CDR3 nucleotides: TGCAGCGTTCAAGGGGGGGAGGGCAACTACAATGAGCAGTTCTTC. Its protein is CSVQGGEGNYNEQFF.

The chain uses TRBV30 and TRBJ1-1; D remains unclear. V was trimmed by 0 bases and J by 4 bases, leaving 15 bases between them. Germline loops: CDR1 GTSNPN, CDR2 SVGIG (reference sequence). This CDR3 comprises 15 residues. The CDR3 loop reads CAWSVRRGWVTEAFF. CDR3 bases: TGTGCCTGGAGTGTACGGAGAGGGTGGGTCACTGAAGCTTTCTTT.

CDR3 residues: CASSPVLAGGYEQYF. The CDR3 DNA reads TGTGCCAGCAGCCCCGTACTAGCGGGGGGTTACGAGCAGTACTTC. This chain uses TRBV7-6 with TRBJ2-7; the match to TRBD2 covers 12 bases. Looked up from germline, CDR1 is SGHVS and CDR2 is FNYEAQ. Unmatched junction bases numbered 6, after V lost 5 bases and J lost 4 bases. The CDR3 sequence is 15 residues long.

V usage is TRBV20-1 and J usage is TRBJ2-7, with D possibly being TRBD1 (6 bases). V lost 4 bases, J lost 6 bases, and 10 bases lay in between. The CDR3 has 11 residues. CDR1 is DFQATT and CDR2 is SNEGSKA in the germline V gene (reference sequence). The CDR3 here is CSATGAREQYF. The CDR3 DNA reads TGCAGTGCTACAGGGGCGCGCGAGCAGTACTTC.

This clone was seen only once. The chain has TRBV15 and TRBJ2-2; 7 nucleotides line up with TRBD1. The CDR3 has 16 amino acids. Germline loops: CDR1 LNHNV, CDR2 YYDKDF (reference sequence). V gave up 2 bases and J gave up 6 bases; unmatched junction bases: 9. This CDR3 reads CATSRRQGLGSGELFF. In DNA form, the CDR3 reads TGTGCCACCAGCAGAAGACAGGGTCTTGGGTCCGGGGAGCTGTTTTTT.

With respect to this clone: Distinct nucleotide sequences in the sample also encode this CDR3. The chain employs TRBV19 and TRBJ2-7; D possibly corresponds to TRBD2 (5 bases). Germline V CDR1 and CDR2: LNHDA, SQIVND (reference sequence). V lost 4 bases and J lost 3, with 10 bases in between. This CDR3 comprises 13 residues. CDR3 sequence (DNA): TGTGCCAGTAGTACCGGACTGTACTACGAGCAGTACTTC. Its translation: CASSTGLYYEQYF.

The chain couples TRBV2 to TRBJ1-4; D is unresolved. The V and J ends lost 7 bases and 7 bases respectively, with 13 bases between them. The CDR3 is made up of 13 amino acids. The germline gives CDR1 SNHLY, CDR2 FYNNEI. The CDR3 protein is CASKYQGGEKLFF. The CDR3, as DNA: TGTGCCAGCAAGTATCAAGGAGGTGAAAAACTGTTTTTT.

The chain has TRBV19 and TRBJ2-2; possible D gene TRBD2, 5 bases. The CDR3 loop spans 14 amino acids. Germline assignment: CDR1 LNHDA and CDR2 SQIVND (reference sequence). The V end lost 3 bases, the J end lost 6 bases, and 11 bases lay between the germline ends. CDR3 sequence: CASSMDGKAGELFF. DNA for the CDR3: TGTGCCAGTAGTATGGACGGGAAGGCCGGGGAGCTGTTTTTT.

This chain uses TRBV11-3 with TRBJ2-1, with 7 nucleotides matching TRBD2. J was trimmed by 0 bases and V by 1 base; bases with no gene match: 6. This CDR3 spans 17 amino acids. Germline V CDR1 and CDR2: SGHNT, YENEEA. The CDR3 DNA is TGTGCCAGCAGCTTAGGCCGGCGGGAGAGCTCCTACAATGAGCAGTTCTTC. This translates into CASSLGRRESSYNEQFF.

The chain carries TRBV7-6 and TRBJ2-5; D is possibly TRBD2 (6 bases). CDR3 length equals 15 residues. Germline CDR1 and CDR2: SGHVS and FNYEAQ. V was trimmed by 2 bases and J by 7 bases, leaving 17 bases between them. Written as DNA, the CDR3 is TGTGCCAGCAGCTTACCCCGGGAGACGAAGGGGACCCAGTACTTC. This translates into CASSLPRETKGTQYF.

V gene TRBV5-1 combines with J gene TRBJ2-7; 8 positions agree with TRBD2. The CDR3 runs to 15 residues. The germline V gene has CDR1 SGHRS and CDR2 YFSETQ. The junction had 5 bases not matched to a gene; V was cut back by 1 base and J by 2 bases. Written as DNA, the CDR3 is TGCGCCAGCAGCTTGCAGCGGGGGCCCACCTACGAGCAGTACTTC. Protein: CASSLQRGPTYEQYF.

V is TRBV19 and J is TRBJ1-3, with D tentatively TRBD1 (6 bases). The CDR3 consists of 16 residues. CDR1 is LNHDA, CDR2 SQIVND, per germline (reference sequence). Trimming pared 9 bases from V and 0 bases from J, leaving 18 bases between. The CDR3 sequence: CASGKQGLSSGNTIYF. The DNA for the CDR3 is TGTGCCAGCGGGAAGCAGGGGTTGAGCTCTGGAAACACCATATATTTT. Supplemented by reference TRBV19 and TRBJ1-3, the full variable domain reads DGGITQSPKYLFRKEGQNVTLSCEQNLNHDAMYWYRQDPGQGLRLIYYSQIVNDFQKGDIAEGYSVSREKKESFPLTVTSAQKNPTAFYLCASGKQGLSSGNTIYFGEGSWLTVV.

The chain carries TRBV5-4 and TRBJ2-7, with TRBD2 identical over 8 bases. The CDR3 is made up of 15 amino acids. V gave up 2 bases and J gave up 7 bases; unmatched junction bases: 11. Germline V gene lookup returns CDR1 SGHNT and CDR2 YYREEE (reference sequence). The CDR3 DNA follows: TGTGCCAGCAGCTTTCGGCGGGGGGCCCGAGAGGAGCAGTACTTC. This gives the protein CASSFRRGAREEQYF.

The V gene is TRBV5-1, the J gene TRBJ1-3, with 7 bases matching TRBD1. V gave up 2 bases and J gave up 8 bases; unmatched junction bases: 4. The CDR3 sequence is 13 residues long. Germline V lookup: CDR1 SGHRS, CDR2 YFSETQ. The chain's CDR3 is CASSLQGQDTIYF. The CDR3 DNA is TGCGCCAGCAGCTTACAGGGGCAGGACACCATATATTTT.

CDR3 sequence reads: CSGRTSGSYEQYF. Here the CDR3 DNA reads TGCAGCGGGCGGACTAGCGGTTCCTACGAGCAGTACTTC. This chain links TRBV29-1 with TRBJ2-7, with TRBD2 identical over 10 bases. The CDR3 sequence is 13 residues long. The germline V gene encodes CDR1 SQVTM and CDR2 ANQGSEA. The junction had 4 bases not matched to a gene; V was cut back by 7 bases and J by 1 base.

The chain combines TRBV27 with TRBJ2-5, with D possibly matching TRBD2 (5 bases). The CDR3 consists of 13 residues. The germline gives CDR1 MNHEY, CDR2 SMNVEV (reference sequence). V was pared by 8 bases and J by 4 bases, with 14 bases between. Written as DNA, the CDR3 is TGTGCCAGCGGGCGGCTAGCACGAGAGACCCAGTACTTC. Translating gives CASGRLARETQYF.

The J gene is TRBJ2-5, the V gene TRBV27; D unclear. Germline loops: CDR1 MNHEY, CDR2 SMNVEV (reference sequence). This CDR3 has 16 amino acids. V dropped 1 base and J dropped 0 bases, with 12 bases sitting between them. Here the CDR3 reads CASSLYPPNYQETQYF. The CDR3, as DNA: TGTGCCAGCAGTTTATACCCACCTAACTACCAAGAGACCCAGTACTTC.

The V gene is TRBV19, the J gene TRBJ1-5; no firm D call. Trimming pared 3 bases from V and 2 bases from J, leaving 20 bases between. Germline CDR1 LNHDA, CDR2 SQIVND (reference sequence). The CDR3 contains 18 residues. This CDR3 is CASSISGRGGVGNQPQHF. CDR3 nucleotides: TGTGCCAGTAGTATTTCGGGTAGAGGTGGAGTGGGCAATCAGCCCCAGCATTTT.

The V and J genes are TRBV7-2 and TRBJ1-2; weak D call: TRBD1 (6 bases). Germline CDR1 reads SGHTA; CDR2 reads FQGNSA. Between the trimmed V and J ends, which lost 4 bases and 0 bases, there was a span of 12 bases. The CDR3 loop spans 15 amino acids. CDR3 residues: CASSYRDTANYGYTF. DNA of the CDR3: TGTGCCAGCAGCTACCGGGACACAGCTAACTATGGCTACACCTTC.

This clone was counted only a few times. This chain joins TRBV18 and TRBJ2-3; maybe TRBD2 (6 bases). This CDR3 is built from 17 residues. Trimming pared 0 bases from V and 3 bases from J, leaving 16 bases between. Germline V gene sequence: CDR1 KGHSH, CDR2 LQKENI. The CDR3 nucleotides are TGTGCCAGCTCACCACCCCAGATGGGGGGTTGGACAGATACGCAGTATTTT. It codes for CASSPPQMGGWTDTQYF.

V gene TRBV19 combines with J gene TRBJ1-5; 9 bases line up with TRBD1. CDR3 size: 16 residues. V lost 5 bases and J lost 6; bases outside the gene matches: 11. CDR1 and CDR2 from the germline V gene are LNHDA and SQIVND (reference sequence). The CDR3 sequence is CASSALGQGRFQPQHF. The CDR3 nucleotides are TGTGCCAGTAGTGCACTCGGACAGGGGCGTTTTCAGCCCCAGCATTTT.

The chain has TRBV10-3 and TRBJ2-2; D call uncertain. CDR3 length: 16 amino acids. Germline V gene sequence: CDR1 ENHRY, CDR2 SYGVKD. V shed 3 bases and J shed 0 bases, with 11 bases lying between them. CDR3 amino acids: CAISEVSVTNTGELFF. The CDR3 DNA follows: TGTGCCATCAGTGAAGTTTCGGTCACGAACACCGGGGAGCTGTTTTTT.

The chain has TRBV29-1 and TRBJ2-7; 7 bases match TRBD1. The CDR3 runs to 12 residues. V was pared by 8 bases and J by 2 bases, with 6 bases of the junction left unmatched. The germline gives CDR1 SQVTM, CDR2 ANQGSEA. The CDR3 DNA is TGCAGCACAAGGCAGGGGGCCTACGAGCAGTACTTC. This sequence encodes CSTRQGAYEQYF.

V is TRBV7-3 and J is TRBJ1-1; D unresolved. The V end was cut by 2 bases, the J end by 6 bases, with 10 bases between. This CDR3 is built from 13 residues. Germline CDR1 SGHTA, CDR2 FQGTGA. In DNA form, the CDR3 reads TGTGCCAGCAGCTTAGACGGGTCGGCTGAAGCTTTCTTT. Its translation: CASSLDGSAEAFF.

This clone was picked up a small number of times. This sequence joins TRBV11-2 and TRBJ2-3, with D possibly matching TRBD2 (5 bases). The V gene lost 3 bases and the J gene lost 0 bases, with 10 bases spanning the gap. The CDR3 is 15 residues long. Germline V lookup: CDR1 SGHAT, CDR2 FQNNGV. The CDR3 loop is CASSFYGLSTDTQYF. CDR3 nucleotide sequence: TGTGCCAGCAGCTTCTATGGACTCAGCACAGATACGCAGTATTTT.

This rearrangement joins TRBV7-2 to TRBJ2-4; D unclear. The germline V and J ends were trimmed by 5 bases and 1 base, with 9 bases remaining between them. Germline V gives CDR1 SGHTA, CDR2 FQGNSA. The CDR3 loop spans 14 amino acids. CDR3 loop: CASSLQAAKNIQYF. Written as DNA, the CDR3 is TGTGCCAGCAGCCTTCAGGCGGCCAAAAACATTCAGTACTTC.

The CDR3 loop is CASSLETDGYTF. The CDR3 DNA sequence: TGTGCCAGCAGCTTAGAAACTGATGGCTACACCTTC. This rearrangement joins TRBV11-1 to TRBJ1-2; D not resolved. Germline V gene lookup returns CDR1 SGHAT and CDR2 FQDESV (reference sequence). CDR3 length equals 12 residues. V was shortened by 1 base and J by 6 bases, with 6 bases between the two germline ends.